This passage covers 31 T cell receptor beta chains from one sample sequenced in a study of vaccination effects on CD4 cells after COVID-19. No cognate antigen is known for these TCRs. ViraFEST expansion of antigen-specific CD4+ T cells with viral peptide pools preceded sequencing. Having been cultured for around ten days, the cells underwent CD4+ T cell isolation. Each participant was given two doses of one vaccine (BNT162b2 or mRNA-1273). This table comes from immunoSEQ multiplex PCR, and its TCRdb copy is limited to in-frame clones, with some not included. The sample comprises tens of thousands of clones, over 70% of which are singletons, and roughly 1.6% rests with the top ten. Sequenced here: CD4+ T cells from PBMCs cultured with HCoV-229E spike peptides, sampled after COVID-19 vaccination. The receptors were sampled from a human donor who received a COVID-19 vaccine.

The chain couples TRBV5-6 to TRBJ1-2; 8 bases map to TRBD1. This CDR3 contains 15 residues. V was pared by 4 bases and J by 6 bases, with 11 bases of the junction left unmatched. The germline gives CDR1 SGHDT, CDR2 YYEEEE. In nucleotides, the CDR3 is TGTGCCAGCAGCCCAAGGTCCGGGACAGGTCATGGCTACACCTTC. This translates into CASSPRSGTGHGYTF.

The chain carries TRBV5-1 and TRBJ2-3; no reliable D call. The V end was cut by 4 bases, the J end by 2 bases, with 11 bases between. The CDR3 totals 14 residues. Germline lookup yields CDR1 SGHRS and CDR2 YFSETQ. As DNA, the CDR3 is TGCGCCAGCAGCGCCAAGACGAACACAGATACGCAGTATTTT. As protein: CASSAKTNTDTQYF.

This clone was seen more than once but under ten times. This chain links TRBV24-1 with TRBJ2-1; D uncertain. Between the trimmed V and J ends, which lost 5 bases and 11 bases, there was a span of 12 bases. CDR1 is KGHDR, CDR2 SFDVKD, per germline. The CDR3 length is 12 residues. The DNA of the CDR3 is TGTGCCACCAGTGTATCCGATTCCAAGCAGTTCTTC. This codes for CATSVSDSKQFF.

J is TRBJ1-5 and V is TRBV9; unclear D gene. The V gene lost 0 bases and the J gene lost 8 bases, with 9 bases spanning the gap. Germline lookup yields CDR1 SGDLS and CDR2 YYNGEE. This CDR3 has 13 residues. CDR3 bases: TGTGCCAGCAGCGTAGGGGTTGAGGAGCCCCAGCATTTT. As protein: CASSVGVEEPQHF.

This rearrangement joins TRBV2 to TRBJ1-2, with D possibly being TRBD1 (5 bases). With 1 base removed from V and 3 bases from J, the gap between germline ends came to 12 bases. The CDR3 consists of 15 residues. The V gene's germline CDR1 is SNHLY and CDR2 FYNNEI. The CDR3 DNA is TGTGCCAGCAGTGAAGGCTGGGGGAGGGACTATGGCTACACCTTC. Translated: CASSEGWGRDYGYTF. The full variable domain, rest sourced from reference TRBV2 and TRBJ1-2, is EPEVTQTPSHQVTQMGQEVILRCVPISNHLYFYWYRQILGQKVEFLVSFYNNEISEKSEIFDDQFSVERPDGSNFTLKIRSTKLEDSAMYFCASSEGWGRDYGYTFGSGTRLTVV.

As DNA, the CDR3 is TGTGCTAGTGGTTTGGACGGCGAGAATTCACCCCTCCACTTT. Residues: CASGLDGENSPLHF. J is TRBJ1-6 and V is TRBV12-5; D is unclear. CDR1 LGHNT and CDR2 FRNRAP come from the germline V gene. V lost 1 base to trimming and J lost 7 bases, with 8 bases between them. The CDR3 has 14 residues.

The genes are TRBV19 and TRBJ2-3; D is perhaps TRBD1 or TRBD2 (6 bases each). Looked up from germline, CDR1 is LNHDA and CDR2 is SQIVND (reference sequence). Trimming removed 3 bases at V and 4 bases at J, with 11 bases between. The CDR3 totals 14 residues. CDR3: CASSMLRGPDTQYF. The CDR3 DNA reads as TGTGCCAGTAGTATGCTTCGGGGGCCAGATACGCAGTATTTT.

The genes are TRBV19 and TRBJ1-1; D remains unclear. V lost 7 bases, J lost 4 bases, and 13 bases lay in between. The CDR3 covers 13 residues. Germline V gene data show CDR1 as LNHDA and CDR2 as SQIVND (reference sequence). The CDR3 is CASTDGYSTEAFF. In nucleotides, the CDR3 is TGTGCCAGTACCGACGGGTACAGCACTGAAGCTTTCTTT. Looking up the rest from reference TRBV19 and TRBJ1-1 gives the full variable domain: DGGITQSPKYLFRKEGQNVTLSCEQNLNHDAMYWYRQDPGQGLRLIYYSQIVNDFQKGDIAEGYSVSREKKESFPLTVTSAQKNPTAFYLCASTDGYSTEAFFGQGTRLTVV.

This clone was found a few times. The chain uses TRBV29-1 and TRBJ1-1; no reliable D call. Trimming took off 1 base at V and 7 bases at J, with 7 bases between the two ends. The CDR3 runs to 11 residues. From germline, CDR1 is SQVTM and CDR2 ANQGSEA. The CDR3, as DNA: TGCAGCGTTGAAGTGGCGGATGAAGCTTTCTTT. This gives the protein CSVEVADEAFF.

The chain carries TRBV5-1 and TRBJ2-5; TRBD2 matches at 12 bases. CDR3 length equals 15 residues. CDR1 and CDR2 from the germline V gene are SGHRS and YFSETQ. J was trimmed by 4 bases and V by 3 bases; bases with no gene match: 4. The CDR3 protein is CASSSGTSGLETQYF. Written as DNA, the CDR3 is TGCGCCAGCAGCTCTGGGACTAGCGGGCTAGAGACCCAGTACTTC.

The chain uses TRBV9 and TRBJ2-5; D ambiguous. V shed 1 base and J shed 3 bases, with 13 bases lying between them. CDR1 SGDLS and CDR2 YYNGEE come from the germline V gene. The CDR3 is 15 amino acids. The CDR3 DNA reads TGTGCCAGCAGCGTATTTCCAGGCGGAGAAGAGACCCAGTACTTC. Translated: CASSVFPGGEETQYF.

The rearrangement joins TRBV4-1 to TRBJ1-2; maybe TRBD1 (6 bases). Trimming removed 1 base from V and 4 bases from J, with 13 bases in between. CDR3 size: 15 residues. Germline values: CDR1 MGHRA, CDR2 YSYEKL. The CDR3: CASSQGRGGVYGYTF. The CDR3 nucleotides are TGCGCCAGCAGCCAAGGTCGCGGGGGCGTCTATGGCTACACCTTC.

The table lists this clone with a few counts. For the CDR3, the DNA is TGTGCCAGCAGCCCCGGACTAGCGGGGGGTTACTACGAGCAGTACGTC. It yields the protein CASSPGLAGGYYEQYV. The chain carries TRBV5-4 and TRBJ2-7; 14 positions agree with TRBD2. Germline CDR1 is SGHNT and CDR2 is YYREEE (reference sequence). The CDR3 totals 16 residues. J gave up 3 bases and V 4 bases, and 6 bases lay outside the gene matches.

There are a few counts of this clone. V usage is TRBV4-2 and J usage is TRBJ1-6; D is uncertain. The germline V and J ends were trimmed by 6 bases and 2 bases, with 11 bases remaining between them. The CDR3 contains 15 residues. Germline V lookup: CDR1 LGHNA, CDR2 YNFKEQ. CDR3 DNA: TGTGCCAGCAGAAAGGACGGGACCTATAATTCACCCCTCCACTTT. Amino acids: CASRKDGTYNSPLHF.

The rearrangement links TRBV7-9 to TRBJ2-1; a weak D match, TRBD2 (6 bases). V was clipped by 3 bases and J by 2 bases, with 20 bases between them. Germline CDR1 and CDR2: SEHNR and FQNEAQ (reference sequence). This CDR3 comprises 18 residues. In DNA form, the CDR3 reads TGTGCCAGCAGCTTGGGTCCAGGGACTTTCCGAACCTACAATGAGCAGTTCTTC. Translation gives CASSLGPGTFRTYNEQFF.

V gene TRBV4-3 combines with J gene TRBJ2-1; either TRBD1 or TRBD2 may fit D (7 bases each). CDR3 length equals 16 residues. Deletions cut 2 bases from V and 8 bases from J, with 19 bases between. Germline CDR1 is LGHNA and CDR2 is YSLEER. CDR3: CASSQWPGGQGDEQFF. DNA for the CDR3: TGCGCCAGCAGCCAATGGCCGGGGGGCCAGGGGGATGAGCAGTTCTTC.

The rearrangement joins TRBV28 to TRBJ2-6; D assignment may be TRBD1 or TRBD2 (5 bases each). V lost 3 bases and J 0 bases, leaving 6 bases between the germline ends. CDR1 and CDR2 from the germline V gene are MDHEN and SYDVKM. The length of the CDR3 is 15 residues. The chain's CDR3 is CASSFGGSGANVLTF. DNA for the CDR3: TGTGCCAGCAGTTTTGGGGGCTCTGGGGCCAACGTCCTGACTTTC.

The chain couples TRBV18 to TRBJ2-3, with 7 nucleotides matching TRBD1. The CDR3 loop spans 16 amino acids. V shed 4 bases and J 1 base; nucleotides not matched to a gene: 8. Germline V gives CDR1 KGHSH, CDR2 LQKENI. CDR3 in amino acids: CASSLTGAGGTDTQYF. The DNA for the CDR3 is TGTGCCAGCTCACTTACAGGGGCTGGGGGCACAGATACGCAGTATTTT.

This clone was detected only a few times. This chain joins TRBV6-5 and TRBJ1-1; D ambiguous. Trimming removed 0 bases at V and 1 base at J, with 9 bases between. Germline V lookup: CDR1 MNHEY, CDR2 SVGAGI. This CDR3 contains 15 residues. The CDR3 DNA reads TGTGCCAGCAGTTACTCAACTCGTAGGAACACTGAAGCTTTCTTT. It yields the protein CASSYSTRRNTEAFF.

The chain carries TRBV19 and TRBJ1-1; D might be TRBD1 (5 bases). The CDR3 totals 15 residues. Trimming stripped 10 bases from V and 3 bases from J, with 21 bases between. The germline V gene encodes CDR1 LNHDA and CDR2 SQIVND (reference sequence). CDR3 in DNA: TGTGCCACCTCCATAGGGGTTTCTCGGTACACTGAAGCTTTCTTT. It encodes CATSIGVSRYTEAFF.

The CDR3 nucleotides are TGTGCCAGCAGCCCCAATGAGAACTATGGCTACACCTTC. Amino acids: CASSPNENYGYTF. The rearrangement uses TRBV14 and TRBJ1-2; D not certain. The CDR3 runs 13 residues. The V end was cut by 4 bases, the J end by 2 bases, with 8 bases between. CDR1 and CDR2 (germline): SGHDN, FVKESK.

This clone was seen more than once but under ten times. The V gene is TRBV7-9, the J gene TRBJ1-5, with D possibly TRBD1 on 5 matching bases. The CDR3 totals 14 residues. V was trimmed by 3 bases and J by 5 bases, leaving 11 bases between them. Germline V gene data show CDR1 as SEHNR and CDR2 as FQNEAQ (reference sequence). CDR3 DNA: TGTGCCAGCAGCTTGGGGGGGATAGATCAGCCCCAGCATTTT. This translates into CASSLGGIDQPQHF.

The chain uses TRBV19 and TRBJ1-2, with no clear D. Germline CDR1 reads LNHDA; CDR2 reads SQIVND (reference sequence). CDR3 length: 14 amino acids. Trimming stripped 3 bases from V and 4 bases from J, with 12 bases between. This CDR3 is CASSMPGRTYGYTF. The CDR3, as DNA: TGTGCCAGTAGTATGCCAGGTCGTACCTATGGCTACACCTTC.

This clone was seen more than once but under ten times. The CDR3 region is CASSFLGGANSPLHF. CDR3 nucleotides: TGTGCCAGCAGCTTCCTCGGAGGGGCTAATTCACCCCTCCACTTT. This chain links TRBV7-2 with TRBJ1-6; possible D gene TRBD1, 5 bases. This CDR3 spans 15 amino acids. Trimming pared 3 bases from V and 6 bases from J, leaving 12 bases between. The germline V gene has CDR1 SGHTA and CDR2 FQGNSA.

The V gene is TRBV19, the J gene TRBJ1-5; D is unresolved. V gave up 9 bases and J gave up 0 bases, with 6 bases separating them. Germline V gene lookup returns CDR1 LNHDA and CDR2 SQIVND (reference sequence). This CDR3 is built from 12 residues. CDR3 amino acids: CASRLSNQPQHF. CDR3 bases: TGTGCCAGCCGGCTTAGCAATCAGCCCCAGCATTTT.

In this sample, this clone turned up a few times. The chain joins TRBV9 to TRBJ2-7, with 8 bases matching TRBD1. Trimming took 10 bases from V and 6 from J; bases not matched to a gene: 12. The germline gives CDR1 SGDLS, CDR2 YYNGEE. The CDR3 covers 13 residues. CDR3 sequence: CAGNGTGLFEQYV. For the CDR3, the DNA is TGTGCCGGGAACGGGACAGGTCTATTCGAGCAGTACGTC.

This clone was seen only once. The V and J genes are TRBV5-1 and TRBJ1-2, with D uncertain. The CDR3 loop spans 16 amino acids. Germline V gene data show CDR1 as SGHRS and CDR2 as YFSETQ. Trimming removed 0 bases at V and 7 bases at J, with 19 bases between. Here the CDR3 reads CASSLDGLTPLRGYTF. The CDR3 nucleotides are TGCGCCAGCAGCTTGGACGGACTGACCCCCCTTCGTGGCTACACCTTC.

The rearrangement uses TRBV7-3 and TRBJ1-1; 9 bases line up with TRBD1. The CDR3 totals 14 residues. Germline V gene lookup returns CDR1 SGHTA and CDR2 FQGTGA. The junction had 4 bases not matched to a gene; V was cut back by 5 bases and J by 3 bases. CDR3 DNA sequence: TGTGCCAGCAGCCGGGGACAGGGTGACACTGAAGCTTTCTTT. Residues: CASSRGQGDTEAFF. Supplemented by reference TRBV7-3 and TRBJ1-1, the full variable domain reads GAGVSQTPSNKVTEKGKYVELRCDPISGHTALYWYRQSLGQGPEFLIYFQGTGAADDSGLPNDRFFAVRPEGSVSTLKIQRTERGDSAVYLCASSRGQGDTEAFFGQGTRLTVV.

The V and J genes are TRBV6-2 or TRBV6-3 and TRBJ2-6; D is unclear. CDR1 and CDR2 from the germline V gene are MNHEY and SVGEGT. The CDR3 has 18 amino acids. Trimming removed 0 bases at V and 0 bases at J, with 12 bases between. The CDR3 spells CASSYSTPHVSGANVLTF. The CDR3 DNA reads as TGTGCCAGCAGTTACTCGACACCCCACGTCTCTGGGGCCAACGTCCTGACTTTC.

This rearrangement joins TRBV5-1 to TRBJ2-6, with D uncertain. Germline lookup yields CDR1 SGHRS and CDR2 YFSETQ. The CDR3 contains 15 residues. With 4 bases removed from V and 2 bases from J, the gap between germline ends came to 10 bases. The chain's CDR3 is CASSTASPGANVLTF. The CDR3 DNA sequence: TGCGCCAGCAGCACCGCCTCGCCTGGGGCCAACGTCCTGACTTTC.

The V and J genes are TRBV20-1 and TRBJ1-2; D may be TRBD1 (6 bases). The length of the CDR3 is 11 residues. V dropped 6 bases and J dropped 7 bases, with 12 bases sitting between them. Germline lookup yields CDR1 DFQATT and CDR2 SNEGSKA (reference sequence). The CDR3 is CSADRRGGYTF. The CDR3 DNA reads TGCAGTGCCGACAGGCGGGGTGGCTACACCTTC.